This TCR beta chain was documented in a study of T-cell reconstitution after alpha-beta-depleted transplantation in children. Deletions cut 2 bases from V and 4 bases from J, with 9 bases between. The CDR3 has 14 amino acids. Germline assignment: CDR1 SGHTA and CDR2 FQGNSA. This clonotype showed up just a few times. Antigen: not known. A library of TCRbeta sequences, prepared with unique molecular identifiers, was generated. TCRdb ran MiXCR on the PCR reads and lists one entry per CDR3 protein. The sample lists fewer than 150,000 distinct CDR3 sequences, 8.5% to 10% occurring once. Notes on the study in general: After transplant, at about two months, alpha-beta T cells were reportedly derived from several hundred expanded graft clones. From newly produced T cells came most of the T-cell counts and diversity one year after transplant.

This TCR was sampled from a girl under three years old who had a stem cell transplant for combined immunodeficiency, so the T cells may come from the graft donor. Sequences were derived from PBMCs, mostly from graft donor cells, sampled 180 days after TCRalphabeta/CD19-depleted stem cell transplant. The J gene is TRBJ2-1, the V gene TRBV7-2; D is perhaps TRBD2 (5 bases). The DNA of the CDR3 is TGTGCCAGCAGCTTAACCTGGGAGTACAATGAGCAGTTCTTC. It specifies CASSLTWEYNEQFF.